This entry lists 28 T cell receptor beta chains sequenced from one sample in a study of cytomegalovirus exposure and HLA in healthy donors. Using immunoSEQ multiplex PCR, the repertoire was profiled, and TCRdb retains in-frame clones only, with some absent. The profile shows 250,000 or so clones, around nine tenths of them singletons. Material for sequencing was PBMCs. Receptors originate from a man younger than 35 in good health and CMV-seronegative.

This clone was recorded a few times. The V gene is TRBV5-6, the J gene TRBJ1-2; 8 bases agree with TRBD1. The CDR3 runs to 13 residues. V lost 2 bases and J lost 3; bases outside the gene matches: 0. Germline V gives CDR1 SGHDT, CDR2 YYEEEE. CDR3 sequence (DNA): TGTGCCAGCAGCTTACAGGGGGACTATGGCTACACCTTC. Its translation: CASSLQGDYGYTF. Full variable domain (rest looked up from reference TRBV5-6 and TRBJ1-2): DAGVTQSPTHLIKTRGQQVTLRCSPKSGHDTVSWYQQALGQGPQFIFQYYEEEERQRGNFPDRFSGHQFPNYSSELNVNALLLGDSALYLCASSLQGDYGYTFGSGTRLTVV.

V usage is TRBV9 and J usage is TRBJ1-4; D may be TRBD1 (6 bases). With 0 bases removed from V and 8 bases from J, the gap between germline ends came to 11 bases. CDR1 is SGDLS, CDR2 YYNGEE, per germline. The CDR3 runs to 14 residues. CDR3 in amino acids: CASSVGVTGEKLFF. CDR3 nucleotides: TGTGCCAGCAGCGTAGGAGTAACAGGGGAAAAACTGTTTTTT.

The chain combines TRBV7-2 with TRBJ2-1; possible D gene TRBD2, 7 bases. This CDR3 is built from 15 residues. Germline assignment: CDR1 SGHTA and CDR2 FQGNSA. V was shortened by 5 bases and J by 4 bases, with 15 bases between the two germline ends. The DNA for the CDR3 is TGTGCCAGCAGCCCGTGGGGGGGGCGGTACAATGAGCAGTTCTTC. Amino acid sequence: CASSPWGGRYNEQFF.

The gene calls are TRBV2 and TRBJ2-1; 9 positions agree with TRBD2. The CDR3 contains 14 residues. CDR1 SNHLY and CDR2 FYNNEI come from the germline V gene. V lost 4 bases and J lost 9; bases outside the gene matches: 7. The CDR3 loop reads CASSVAGAVSEQFF. CDR3 in DNA: TGTGCCAGCAGTGTAGCGGGGGCGGTAAGTGAGCAGTTCTTC.

The V gene is TRBV18, the J gene TRBJ2-5; 8 nucleotides match TRBD1. The CDR3 is 16 residues long. The germline V gene encodes CDR1 KGHSH and CDR2 LQKENI. The trim removed 2 bases at V and 1 base at J, leaving 6 bases unmatched. The DNA of the CDR3 is TGTGCCAGCTCACCATTGCAGGGGGCTGTCCAAGAGACCCAGTACTTC. Amino acid sequence: CASSPLQGAVQETQYF.

This chain joins TRBV11-3 and TRBJ2-1, with D possibly being TRBD1 (5 bases). The CDR3 totals 14 residues. Germline CDR1 SGHNT, CDR2 YENEEA. Trimming shortened V by 0 bases and J by 11 bases, and 14 bases separated the two germline ends. The CDR3 nucleotides read TGTGCCAGCAGCTTAGATAAAGGGGCCCCTAAGCAGTTCTTC. Its protein product is CASSLDKGAPKQFF.

The sample holds one count of this clone. The V call is TRBV4-1, the J call TRBJ2-7; 10 bases line up with TRBD2. Germline lookup yields CDR1 MGHRA and CDR2 YSYEKL. V was clipped by 5 bases and J by 3 bases; unmatched bases: 4. The CDR3 extends over 14 amino acids. The CDR3: CASSSLAGVYEQYF. In DNA, the CDR3 is TGCGCCAGCAGCTCTCTAGCGGGGGTCTACGAGCAGTACTTC.

The J gene is TRBJ2-5, the V gene TRBV7-6, with 8 bases fitting TRBD2. This CDR3 comprises 13 residues. V gave up 5 bases and J gave up 5 bases; unmatched junction bases: 4. Per germline, CDR1 SGHVS and CDR2 FNYEAQ. The CDR3 DNA follows: TGTGCCAGCAGCCACCCGGGGGGGGAGACCCAGTACTTC. This translates into CASSHPGGETQYF. Full variable domain (remainder filled in from reference TRBV7-6 and TRBJ2-5): GAGVSQSPRYKVTKRGQDVALRCDPISGHVSLYWYRQALGQGPEFLTYFNYEAQQDKSGLPNDRFSAERPEGSISTLTIQRTEQRDSAMYRCASSHPGGETQYFGPGTRLLVL.

The chain has TRBV7-2 and TRBJ2-1; TRBD1 matches at 10 bases. V lost 5 bases and J lost 5; bases outside the gene matches: 3. From germline, CDR1 is SGHTA and CDR2 FQGNSA. The CDR3 runs 14 residues. CDR3 in DNA: TGTGCCAGCAGCCAGGACAGGGGGAACAATGAGCAGTTCTTC. This gives the protein CASSQDRGNNEQFF.

The chain uses TRBV29-1 and TRBJ2-7; TRBD1 matches 7 bases. V was pared by 8 bases and J by 5 bases, with 12 bases of the junction left unmatched. CDR3 length equals 13 residues. Germline lookup yields CDR1 SQVTM and CDR2 ANQGSEA. As DNA, the CDR3 is TGCAGCTATCAAAGACAGGGAGAGAACGAGCAGTACTTC. Protein product: CSYQRQGENEQYF.

The rearrangement uses TRBV6-6 and TRBJ2-7, with TRBD2 matching 11 bases. Trimming cost V 6 bases and J 0 bases; bases outside gene matches: 7. Germline CDR1 reads MNHNY; CDR2 reads SVGAGI (reference sequence). The CDR3 is 16 residues long. CDR3 loop: CASRRTSGRYSYEQYF. CDR3 coding DNA: TGTGCCAGCAGAAGGACTAGCGGGCGATACTCCTACGAGCAGTACTTC.

The J gene is TRBJ2-7, the V gene TRBV5-4; D is unclear. CDR1 SGHNT and CDR2 YYREEE come from the germline V gene (reference sequence). Trimming took off 2 bases at V and 0 bases at J, with 3 bases between the two ends. The CDR3 has 12 amino acids. In DNA form, the CDR3 reads TGTGCCAGCAGCTTCCACTCCTACGAGCAGTACTTC. It specifies CASSFHSYEQYF. The entire variable domain, with the rest obtained from reference TRBV5-4 and TRBJ2-7, is as follows: ETGVTQSPTHLIKTRGQQVTLRCSSQSGHNTVSWYQQALGQGPQFIFQYYREEENGRGNFPPRFSGLQFPNYSSELNVNALELDDSALYLCASSFHSYEQYFGPGTRLTVT.

The rearrangement uses TRBV7-9 and TRBJ2-3, with 7 bases matching TRBD2. The CDR3 has 17 residues. The germline gives CDR1 SEHNR, CDR2 FQNEAQ (reference sequence). The trim removed 5 bases at V and 0 bases at J, leaving 11 bases unmatched. The CDR3 loop reads CASSLPRGGTSTDTQYF. The CDR3 DNA follows: TGTGCCAGCAGCCTCCCTCGGGGAGGGACTAGCACAGATACGCAGTATTTT.

The chain combines TRBV7-2 with TRBJ2-1, with 11 bases matching TRBD2. V shed 10 bases and J 4 bases; nucleotides not matched to a gene: 6. Germline assignment: CDR1 SGHTA and CDR2 FQGNSA. The CDR3 length is 14 residues. The CDR3 nucleotides are TGTGCCACCGGAACTAGCGGGGGTTACAATGAGCAGTTCTTC. This gives the protein CATGTSGGYNEQFF.

The chain carries TRBV29-1 and TRBJ2-1; D gene unclear. V was cut by 4 bases and J by 2 bases, with 12 bases left in between. Per germline, CDR1 SQVTM and CDR2 ANQGSEA. The CDR3 is 14 amino acids. The CDR3 sequence: CSVAIRVTYNEQFF. The CDR3 region has the DNA TGCAGCGTTGCGATTCGGGTTACCTACAATGAGCAGTTCTTC.

This chain connects TRBV6-1 to TRBJ1-6; the D is unclear. The ends were cut back, 0 bases at V and 4 bases at J, with 4 bases in the middle. The germline gives CDR1 MNHNS, CDR2 SASEGT. This CDR3 contains 14 residues. The CDR3 bases are TGTGCCAGCAGTGAAGCGCGATATAATTCACCCCTCCACTTT. Translating gives CASSEARYNSPLHF.

The chain joins TRBV2 to TRBJ1-6, with TRBD1 matching 9 bases. V gave up 9 bases and J gave up 2 bases; unmatched junction bases: 2. Germline V gives CDR1 SNHLY, CDR2 FYNNEI. The CDR3 extends over 14 amino acids. The CDR3 DNA is TGTGCCAGAACAGGGGGCGCCTATAATTCACCCCTCCACTTT. It yields the protein CARTGGAYNSPLHF.

The chain combines TRBV7-9 with TRBJ1-2, with 8 bases matching TRBD1. Germline CDR1 is SEHNR and CDR2 is FQNEAQ (reference sequence). V trimming: 5 bases; J trimming: 7 bases; junction bases outside the gene matches: 9. CDR3 length: 14 residues. The CDR3 here is CASSPSTGVIGYTF. CDR3 sequence (DNA): TGTGCCAGCAGCCCTTCGACAGGGGTAATTGGCTACACCTTC.

In this sample, this clone turned up a few times. This chain links TRBV28 with TRBJ2-7, with D possibly TRBD1 on 6 matching bases. The V end lost 7 bases, the J end lost 5 bases, and 18 bases lay between the germline ends. CDR1 MDHEN and CDR2 SYDVKM come from the germline V gene. This CDR3 has 14 residues. CDR3 nucleotides: TGTGCCAGCACCCCAACAGGGTTAGCCGACGAGCAGTACTTC. Translated, it gives CASTPTGLADEQYF.

The gene calls are TRBV5-1 and TRBJ1-1, with TRBD1 identical over 12 bases. CDR1 SGHRS and CDR2 YFSETQ come from the germline V gene. This CDR3 is 16 amino acids long. V dropped 0 bases and J dropped 6; count of bases not matched to a gene: 6. The CDR3 reads CASSLGGTGGRPEAFF. DNA for the CDR3: TGCGCCAGCAGCTTGGGCGGGACAGGGGGCAGGCCTGAAGCTTTCTTT.

The gene calls are TRBV6-6 and TRBJ2-1; tentatively, D is TRBD2 (7 bases). The CDR3 totals 13 residues. Germline V gives CDR1 MNHNY, CDR2 SVGAGI (reference sequence). V was cut by 10 bases and J by 7 bases, with 17 bases left in between. The CDR3 loop is CATSTAGANEQFF. CDR3 DNA sequence: TGTGCCACCTCTACGGCGGGGGCAAATGAGCAGTTCTTC.

This clone was seen a few times. The chain combines TRBV5-5 with TRBJ1-1; D may be TRBD1 (5 bases). V shed 5 bases and J shed 4 bases, with 27 bases lying between them. This CDR3 comprises 18 residues. Germline loops: CDR1 SGHKS, CDR2 YYEKEE (reference sequence). The CDR3 DNA reads as TGTGCCAGCAGTCTGGGCCCTACTTCTAAGGGGCAGGGCACTGAAGCTTTCTTT. As protein: CASSLGPTSKGQGTEAFF.

The gene calls are TRBV6-5 and TRBJ2-4, with D hard to call. This CDR3 is built from 13 residues. The V and J ends lost 6 bases and 12 bases respectively, with 18 bases between them. Germline V CDR1 and CDR2: MNHEY, SVGAGI. CDR3 region: CASSPRREAAQYF. CDR3 DNA sequence: TGTGCCAGCAGCCCACGACGTGAGGCCGCTCAGTACTTC.

The V call is TRBV5-5, the J call TRBJ1-2, with D possibly TRBD1 on 6 matching bases. Trimming took 4 bases from V and 4 from J, leaving 17 bases between them. The CDR3 totals 15 residues. Germline loops: CDR1 SGHKS, CDR2 YYEKEE (reference sequence). The CDR3 protein is CASSLEHGTLYGYTF. The CDR3 DNA follows: TGTGCCAGCAGCCTGGAACATGGGACACTCTATGGCTACACCTTC.

The chain recombines TRBV5-4 with TRBJ2-3; possibly TRBD2 for D (5 bases). Trimming left V 4 bases short and J 0 bases short, with 15 bases between. Germline CDR1 reads SGHNT; CDR2 reads YYREEE (reference sequence). This CDR3 is 16 amino acids long. The DNA of the CDR3 is TGTGCCAGCAGCGAGATCAAGCGGAGTAGCACAGATACGCAGTATTTT. This encodes CASSEIKRSSTDTQYF.

The rearrangement uses TRBV5-6 and TRBJ2-2; D is perhaps TRBD2 (5 bases). CDR3 size: 15 residues. CDR1 is SGHDT, CDR2 YYEEEE, per germline. V gave up 1 base and J gave up 5 bases, with 12 bases separating them. The CDR3 coding sequence is TGTGCCAGCAGCTTGAGAGGCAGCGGTACCGGGGAGCTGTTTTTT. Translation: CASSLRGSGTGELFF.

The chain uses TRBV27 and TRBJ2-2; a possible D gene is TRBD2 (6 bases). V was trimmed by 3 bases and J by 0 bases, leaving 11 bases between them. The CDR3 is made up of 16 amino acids. The V gene's germline CDR1 is MNHEY and CDR2 SMNVEV (reference sequence). The CDR3 DNA reads TGTGCCAGCAGTTTGGCGGGGCAAACGAACACCGGGGAGCTGTTTTTT. Protein sequence: CASSLAGQTNTGELFF.

The chain employs TRBV7-2 and TRBJ1-1; 7 bases line up with TRBD1. J lost 6 bases, V lost 0 bases, and 1 base had no gene match. The CDR3 runs 13 residues. From germline, CDR1 is SGHTA and CDR2 FQGNSA. CDR3 coding DNA: TGTGCCAGCAGCTTAGCGACAGGGTCTGAAGCTTTCTTT. Residues: CASSLATGSEAFF.